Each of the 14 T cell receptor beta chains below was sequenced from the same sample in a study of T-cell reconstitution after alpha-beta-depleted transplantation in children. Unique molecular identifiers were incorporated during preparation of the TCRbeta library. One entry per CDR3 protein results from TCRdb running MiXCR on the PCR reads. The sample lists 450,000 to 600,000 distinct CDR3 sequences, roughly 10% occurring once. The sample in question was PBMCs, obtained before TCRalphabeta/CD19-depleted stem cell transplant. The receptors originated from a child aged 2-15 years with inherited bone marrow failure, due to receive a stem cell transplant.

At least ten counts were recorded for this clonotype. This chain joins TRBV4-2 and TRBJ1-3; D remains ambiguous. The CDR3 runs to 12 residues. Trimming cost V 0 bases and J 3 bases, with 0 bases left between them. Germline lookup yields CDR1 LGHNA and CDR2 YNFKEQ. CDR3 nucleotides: TGTGCCAGCAGCCAAGATGGAAACACCATATATTTT. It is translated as CASSQDGNTIYF.

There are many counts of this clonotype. The CDR3 protein is CARPGDTEAFF. CDR3 DNA sequence: TGTGCCAGACCAGGGGACACTGAAGCTTTCTTT. The chain is built from TRBV3-1 and TRBJ1-1; D might be TRBD1 (6 bases). Germline-derived CDR1 and CDR2 are LGHDT and YNNKEL (reference sequence). With 9 bases removed from V and 3 bases from J, the gap between germline ends came to 8 bases. This CDR3 has 11 residues.

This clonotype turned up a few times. CDR3: CSARSRQSRLEAFF. CDR3 bases: TGCAGTGCTAGATCGAGACAGTCCCGGTTAGAAGCTTTCTTT. This chain joins TRBV20-1 and TRBJ1-1; tentative D call: TRBD1 (5 bases). Trimming cost V 2 bases and J 8 bases, with 18 bases left between them. Looked up from germline, CDR1 is DFQATT and CDR2 is SNEGSKA (reference sequence). There are 14 residues in the CDR3.

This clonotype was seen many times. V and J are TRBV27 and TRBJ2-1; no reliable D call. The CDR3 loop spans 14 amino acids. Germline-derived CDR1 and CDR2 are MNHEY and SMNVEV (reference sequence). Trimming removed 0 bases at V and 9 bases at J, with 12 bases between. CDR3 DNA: TGTGCCAGCAGTTTATCCCCGGTCCTGGGTGAGCAGTTCTTC. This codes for CASSLSPVLGEQFF.

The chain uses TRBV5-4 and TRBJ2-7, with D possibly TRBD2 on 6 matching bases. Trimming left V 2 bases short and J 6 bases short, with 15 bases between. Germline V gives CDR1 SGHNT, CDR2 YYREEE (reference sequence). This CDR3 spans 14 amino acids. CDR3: CASSLDGSPSEQYF. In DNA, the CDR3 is TGTGCCAGCAGCTTAGACGGGAGCCCCTCCGAGCAGTACTTC.

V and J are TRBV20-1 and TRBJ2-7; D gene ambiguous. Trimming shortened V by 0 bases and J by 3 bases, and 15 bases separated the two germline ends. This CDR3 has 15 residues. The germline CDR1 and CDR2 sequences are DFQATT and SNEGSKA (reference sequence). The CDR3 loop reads CSARDSWLSRYEQYF. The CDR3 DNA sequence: TGCAGTGCTAGAGATTCTTGGTTATCCCGCTACGAGCAGTACTTC.

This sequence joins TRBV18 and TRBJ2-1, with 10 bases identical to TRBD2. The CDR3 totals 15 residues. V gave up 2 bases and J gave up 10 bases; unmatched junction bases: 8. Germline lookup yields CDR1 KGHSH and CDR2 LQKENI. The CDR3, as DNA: TGTGCCAGCTCACCAGTAGCGGGAGGTACGTGGGAGCAGTTCTTC. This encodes CASSPVAGGTWEQFF.

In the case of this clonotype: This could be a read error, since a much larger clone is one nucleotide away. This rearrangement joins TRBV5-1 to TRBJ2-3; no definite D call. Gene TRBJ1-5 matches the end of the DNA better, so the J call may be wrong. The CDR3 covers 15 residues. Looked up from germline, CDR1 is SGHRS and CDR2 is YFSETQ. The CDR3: CASSLQRSSTDTQHF. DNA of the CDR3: TGCGCCAGCAGCTTGCAGCGGAGCAGCACAGATACGCAGCATTTT.

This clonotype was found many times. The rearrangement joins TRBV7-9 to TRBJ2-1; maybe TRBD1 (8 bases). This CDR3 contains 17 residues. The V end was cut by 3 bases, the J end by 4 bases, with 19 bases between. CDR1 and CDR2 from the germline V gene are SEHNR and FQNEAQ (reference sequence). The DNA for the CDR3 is TGTGCCAGCAGCTTGGTAACAGGGGGGGGGATTTACAATGAGCAGTTCTTC. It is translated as CASSLVTGGGIYNEQFF.

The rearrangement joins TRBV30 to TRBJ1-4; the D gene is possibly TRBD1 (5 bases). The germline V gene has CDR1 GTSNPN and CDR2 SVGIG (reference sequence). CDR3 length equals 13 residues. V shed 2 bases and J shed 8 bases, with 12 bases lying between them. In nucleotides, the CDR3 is TGTGCCTGGAGTAGCCAGGGTAGAGAAAAACTGTTTTTT. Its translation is CAWSSQGREKLFF.

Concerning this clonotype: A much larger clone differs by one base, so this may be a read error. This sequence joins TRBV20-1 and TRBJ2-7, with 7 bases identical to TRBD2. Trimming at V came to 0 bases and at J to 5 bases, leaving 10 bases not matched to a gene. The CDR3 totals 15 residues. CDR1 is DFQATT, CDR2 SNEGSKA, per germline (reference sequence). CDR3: CSARDPQRGADEQYF. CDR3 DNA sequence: TGCAGTGCTAGAGATCCCCAGCGGGGCGCCGACGAGCAGTACTTC.

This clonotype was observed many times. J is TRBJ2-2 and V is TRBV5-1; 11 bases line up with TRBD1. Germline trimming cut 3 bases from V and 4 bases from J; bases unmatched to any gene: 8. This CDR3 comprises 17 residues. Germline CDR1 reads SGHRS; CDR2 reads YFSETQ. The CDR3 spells CASSSGPGQGGTGELFF. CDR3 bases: TGCGCCAGCAGCTCGGGCCCGGGACAGGGGGGCACCGGGGAGCTGTTTTTT.

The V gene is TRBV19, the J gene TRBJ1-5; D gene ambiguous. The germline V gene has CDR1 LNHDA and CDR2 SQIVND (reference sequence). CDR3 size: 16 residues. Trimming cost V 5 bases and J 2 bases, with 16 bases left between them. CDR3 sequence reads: CASSPYSLGGNQPQHF. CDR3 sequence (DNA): TGTGCCAGTAGTCCATACTCGCTTGGGGGCAATCAGCCCCAGCATTTT.

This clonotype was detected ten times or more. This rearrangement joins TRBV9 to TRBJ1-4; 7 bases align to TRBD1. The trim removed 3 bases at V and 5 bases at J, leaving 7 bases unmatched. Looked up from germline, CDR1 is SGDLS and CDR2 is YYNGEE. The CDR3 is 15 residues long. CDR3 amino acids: CASSAEGQPNEKLFF. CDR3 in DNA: TGTGCCAGCAGCGCCGAGGGACAGCCAAATGAAAAACTGTTTTTT.